This entry describes one T cell receptor (beta chain). The sample is drawn from a study of long-term antiretroviral therapy in people with HIV. CDR1 and CDR2 from the germline V gene are SGHRS and YFSETQ. V dropped 1 base and J dropped 2; count of bases not matched to a gene: 5. The length of the CDR3 is 18 residues. The assay, immunoSEQ v3.0, was run at survey level. The data were produced by immunoSEQ multiplex PCR, yet TCRdb's version contains in-frame clones alone and is incomplete. The top ten hold around 3.6% of the sample, which has 30,000 to 35,000 clones, about four fifths seen once. This chain joins TRBV5-1 and TRBJ2-3; 15 positions agree with TRBD2. The clonotype was recovered from a man aged 45 to 65 with HIV. The sequencing here drew on unsorted PBMCs, taken 3 years after starting antiretroviral therapy. In DNA, the CDR3 is TGCGCCAGCAGCTTGAAGGGGACTAGCGGGGGGCTCACAGATACGCAGTATTTT. Amino acid sequence: CASSLKGTSGGLTDTQYF.